Listed below are T cell receptor beta chains from one sample, sequenced in a study of shared clonotypes between healthy human individuals. Produced via immunoSEQ multiplex PCR; TCRdb's table is partial and in-frame only. The table includes over 150,000 clones, around 63% detected once. The material sequenced was memory CD4+ T cells sorted from blood. These receptors were collected from a man aged 25 to 40 in good health. The CDR3 runs from the conserved cysteine through the conserved F or W. D genes are given only for firm matches. A clone size is listed for some rows: how often the clone was seen (once, few, many), or a class if it is expanded.

v_gene: TRBV5-1
d_gene: TRBD2
abundance: NA
j_gene: TRBJ2-2
CDR3nt: TGCGCCAGCAGCTTGGTTGCGGGAGGCACCGGGGAGCTGTTTTTT
CDR3aa: CASSLVAGGTGELFF

v_gene: TRBV14
d_gene: NA
abundance: few
j_gene: TRBJ2-5
CDR3nt: TGTGCCAGCAGCCAACTTAGCGGCAGAGAGACCCAGTACTTC
CDR3aa: CASSQLSGRETQYF

v_gene: TRBV10-3
d_gene: TRBD2
abundance: NA
j_gene: TRBJ2-7
CDR3nt: TGTGCCTCGGGGACTAGCGGGAGTAGCCACGAGCAGTACTTC
CDR3aa: CASGTSGSSHEQYF

v_gene: TRBV5-1
d_gene: NA
abundance: NA
j_gene: TRBJ1-1
CDR3nt: TGCGCCAGCAAAATTTTAGAATACACTGAAGCTTTCTTT
CDR3aa: CASKILEYTEAFF

v_gene: TRBV29-1
d_gene: NA
abundance: once
j_gene: TRBJ1-1
CDR3nt: TGCAGCGTTGAAACTAGGTTGCTGGGAGCTTTCTTT
CDR3aa: CSVETRLLGAFF

v_gene: TRBV7-2
d_gene: TRBD2
abundance: NA
j_gene: TRBJ2-5
CDR3nt: TGTGCCAGCAGCCTAATAGCGGGAGGGCGCGAGACCCAGTACTTC
CDR3aa: CASSLIAGGRETQYF

v_gene: TRBV27
d_gene: TRBD1
abundance: few
j_gene: TRBJ2-7
CDR3nt: TGTGCCAGCAGTTTCTCAGGGGGCGAGCAGTACTTC
CDR3aa: CASSFSGGEQYF

v_gene: TRBV5-1
d_gene: TRBD1
abundance: NA
j_gene: TRBJ2-7
CDR3nt: TGCGCCAGCAGCTTGGGACAGGGGGCCGTCTACGAGCAGTACTTC
CDR3aa: CASSLGQGAVYEQYF

v_gene: TRBV25-1
d_gene: NA
abundance: few
j_gene: TRBJ2-7
CDR3nt: TGTGCCAGCAGGGGCAGCCCAGGCTACGAGCAGTACTTC
CDR3aa: CASRGSPGYEQYF

v_gene: TRBV5-1
d_gene: TRBD1
abundance: NA
j_gene: TRBJ2-5
CDR3nt: TGCGCCAGCAGCCCGACAGGGGGTTTGGAGACCCAGTACTTC
CDR3aa: CASSPTGGLETQYF